These T cell receptor beta chains were read from a single sample in a study of blood T cell repertoires in COVID-19. Sequenced by immunoSEQ multiplex PCR; TCRdb stores in-frame clones only, minus some. The data contain about 670,000 clones, about nine tenths of them seen just once; the ten biggest clones take up roughly 0.26%. Input material: peripheral blood. These receptors all stem from a woman under 30 with acute or convalescent COVID-19. The CDR3 runs from the conserved cysteine through the conserved F or W. D genes are given only for firm matches. A row's size may be missing; if present it is once, few, many or a size class.

v_gene	j_gene	d_gene	abundance	CDR3aa	CDR3nt
TRBV30	TRBJ2-3	-	once	CAWSVVYSLTDTQYF	TGTGCCTGGAGTGTGGTCTACAGCCTCACAGATACGCAGTATTTT
TRBV9	TRBJ1-2	TRBD1	once	CASSVAGQEDYGYTF	TGTGCCAGCAGCGTCGCGGGACAGGAGGACTATGGCTACACCTTC
TRBV19	TRBJ2-1	-	-	CASSPDMDEQFF	TGTGCCAGTAGTCCGGACATGGATGAGCAGTTCTTC
TRBV5-5	TRBJ1-4	TRBD1	-	CASSVETGGGGEKLFF	TGTGCCAGCAGCGTCGAGACAGGGGGCGGTGGTGAAAAACTGTTTTTT
TRBV27	TRBJ2-7	-	-	CASSWAGGPYEQYF	TGTGCCAGCAGTTGGGCAGGGGGGCCTTACGAGCAGTACTTC
TRBV12-3/TRBV12-4	TRBJ1-2	TRBD1	once	CASSYRGREGYTF	TGTGCCAGCAGTTACAGGGGGAGGGAAGGCTACACCTTC
TRBV11-2	TRBJ1-5	-	-	CASSSRGYQPQHF	TGTGCCAGCAGCTCGAGGGGGTATCAGCCCCAGCATTTT
TRBV6-4	TRBJ1-2	-	-	CASSDSAGAPANYGYTF	TGTGCCAGCAGTGACTCCGCAGGGGCCCCAGCTAACTATGGCTACACCTTC
TRBV19	TRBJ2-2	TRBD1	-	CATRRDRVGTGELFF	TGTGCCACAAGAAGGGACAGGGTAGGGACCGGGGAGCTGTTTTTT
TRBV30	TRBJ1-6	-	-	CAWSGNRGSPLHF	TGTGCCTGGTCAGGGAATAGGGGTTCACCCCTCCACTTT
TRBV4-3	TRBJ1-3	-	once	CASSQVQGSGNTIYF	TGCGCCAGCAGCCAAGTGCAGGGTTCTGGAAACACCATATATTTT
TRBV18	TRBJ2-1	TRBD2	-	CASSSGTRNNEQFF	TGTGCCAGCTCCTCCGGGACTAGGAACAATGAGCAGTTCTTC
TRBV20-1	TRBJ1-2	-	once	CSASPFVSGGYTF	TGCAGTGCTAGTCCCTTTGTTTCAGGGGGCTACACCTTC
TRBV7-9	TRBJ2-7	TRBD1	once	CASSIGGLYYEQYF	TGTGCCAGCAGCATAGGGGGCTTGTACTACGAGCAGTACTTC
TRBV7-9	TRBJ1-1	-	-	CASSFWAQVKDTEAFF	TGTGCCAGCAGCTTTTGGGCCCAGGTTAAGGACACTGAAGCTTTCTTT